The 28 T cell receptor beta chains below all came from one sample that was sequenced in a study of T cell changes during pregnancy in multiple sclerosis. Generated by immunoSEQ multiplex PCR, the TCRdb table keeps only in-frame clones and is missing some. The table has about 53,000 clones, 90% seen once. Sequencing was performed on peripheral blood, taken after pregnancy. The receptor set was obtained from a female donor in good health, enrolled as a control in a pregnancy study.

V gene TRBV27 combines with J gene TRBJ1-1; a possible D gene is TRBD1 (5 bases). Looked up from germline, CDR1 is MNHEY and CDR2 is SMNVEV (reference sequence). Deletions cut 5 bases from V and 0 bases from J, with 13 bases between. The CDR3 runs 15 residues. In DNA, the CDR3 is TGTGCCAGCAGTCCCAGGACACCGATGAACACTGAAGCTTTCTTT. Translation: CASSPRTPMNTEAFF.

V usage is TRBV18 and J usage is TRBJ2-5, with D maybe TRBD1 (6 bases). Germline V CDR1 and CDR2: KGHSH, LQKENI. The CDR3 is made up of 14 amino acids. Trimming left V 3 bases short and J 7 bases short, with 15 bases between. The CDR3 nucleotides are TGTGCCAGCTCACCGGTACAGGGCAAGGGGACCCAGTACTTC. It yields the protein CASSPVQGKGTQYF. Full variable domain (missing parts from reference TRBV18 and TRBJ2-5): NAGVMQNPRHLVRRRGQEARLRCSPMKGHSHVYWYRQLPEEGLKFMVYLQKENIIDESGMPKERFSAEFPKEGPSILRIQQVVRGDSAAYFCASSPVQGKGTQYFGPGTRLLVL.

This sequence joins TRBV9 and TRBJ1-6; no clear D. Germline loops: CDR1 SGDLS, CDR2 YYNGEE. Trimming left V 0 bases short and J 10 bases short, with 11 bases between. CDR3 length equals 14 residues. CDR3 sequence: CASSVGPEESPLHF. The CDR3 DNA reads as TGTGCCAGCAGCGTAGGCCCCGAGGAATCACCCCTCCACTTT. The full variable domain, in which reference TRBV9 and TRBJ1-6 provide the parts outside the CDR3, is DSGVTQTPKHLITATGQRVTLRCSPRSGDLSVYWYQQSLDQGLQFLIQYYNGEERAKGNILERFSAQQFPDLHSELNLSSLELGDSALYFCASSVGPEESPLHFGNGTRLTVT.

The V gene is TRBV6-4, the J gene TRBJ2-2; possibly TRBD2 for D (6 bases). The CDR3 is 17 residues long. Per the germline V gene, CDR1 is MRHNA and CDR2 is SNTAGT. V lost 0 bases and J lost 6, with 17 bases in between. CDR3 sequence reads: CASSDSPSRSGAGELFF. CDR3 DNA: TGTGCCAGCAGTGACTCCCCGTCCCGATCGGGAGCCGGGGAGCTGTTTTTT.

This clone was seen once. Other DNA variants within this sample encode the same CDR3. The rearrangement joins TRBV29-1 to TRBJ2-5; 7 nucleotides match TRBD2. V lost 4 bases and J lost 4; bases outside the gene matches: 9. This CDR3 is 14 amino acids long. Germline V lookup: CDR1 SQVTM, CDR2 ANQGSEA. CDR3 sequence reads: CSVVLAGVGETQYF. CDR3 sequence (DNA): TGCAGCGTTGTCCTGGCGGGAGTTGGAGAGACCCAGTACTTC.

The V and J genes are TRBV6-1 and TRBJ1-2; D may be TRBD1 (5 bases). The germline V gene encodes CDR1 MNHNS and CDR2 SASEGT. The CDR3 is made up of 14 amino acids. Deletions cut 1 base from V and 8 bases from J, with 14 bases between. As DNA, the CDR3 is TGTGCCAGCAGTGAAGGGACGGACACAGGAGGCTACACCTTC. Translated, it gives CASSEGTDTGGYTF.

The chain joins TRBV11-2 to TRBJ2-2, with 14 bases lining up with TRBD2. The CDR3 consists of 20 residues. Germline trimming cut 0 bases from V and 1 base from J; bases unmatched to any gene: 7. In germline, CDR1 is SGHAT, CDR2 FQNNGV. CDR3: CASSLDPGLAGGQNTGELFF. The CDR3 nucleotides read TGTGCCAGCAGCTTAGATCCAGGACTAGCGGGGGGTCAGAACACCGGGGAGCTGTTTTTT.

V is TRBV6-6 and J is TRBJ1-3; D remains ambiguous. CDR1 is MNHNY, CDR2 SVGAGI, per germline (reference sequence). V lost 5 bases and J lost 2, with 16 bases in between. The CDR3 has 16 amino acids. This chain's CDR3 is CASSPQPATTGNTIYF. CDR3 DNA sequence: TGTGCCAGCAGTCCCCAACCGGCGACTACTGGAAACACCATATATTTT.

The V call is TRBV6-1, the J call TRBJ2-7; a weak D match, TRBD2 (5 bases). V lost 3 bases to trimming and J lost 1 base, with 13 bases between them. The CDR3 length is 15 residues. Germline loops: CDR1 MNHNS, CDR2 SASEGT. CDR3 in amino acids: CASSEPRRGSYEQYF. CDR3 DNA: TGTGCCAGCAGTGAGCCACGACGGGGATCCTACGAGCAGTACTTC.

DNA of the CDR3: TGCGCCAGCAGCTTGTATAGCGGGGGGGCCCGACCAAATGAGCAGTTCTTC. Translated: CASSLYSGGARPNEQFF. The chain recombines TRBV5-1 with TRBJ2-1, with TRBD2 matching over 11 bases. Unmatched junction bases numbered 10, after V lost 1 base and J lost 7 bases. Germline V gene lookup returns CDR1 SGHRS and CDR2 YFSETQ. The CDR3 has 17 amino acids.

This rearrangement joins TRBV28 to TRBJ2-1; D not certain. The ends were cut back, 2 bases at V and 0 bases at J, with 8 bases in the middle. Per the germline V gene, CDR1 is MDHEN and CDR2 is SYDVKM. CDR3 size: 15 residues. CDR3 nucleotide sequence: TGTGCCAGCAGTTTAAATCGGGTCTCCTACAATGAGCAGTTCTTC. Its protein is CASSLNRVSYNEQFF.

This rearrangement joins TRBV15 to TRBJ2-7; 10 bases align to TRBD2. The length of the CDR3 is 14 residues. Germline CDR1 LNHNV, CDR2 YYDKDF (reference sequence). Unmatched junction bases numbered 4, after V lost 5 bases and J lost 3 bases. The CDR3 reads CATSGTSGIYEQYF. CDR3 DNA sequence: TGTGCCACCAGCGGAACTAGCGGGATCTACGAGCAGTACTTC.

This sequence joins TRBV14 and TRBJ1-2; D is ambiguous. This CDR3 spans 17 amino acids. Germline-derived CDR1 and CDR2 are SGHDN and FVKESK. The germline V and J ends were trimmed by 4 bases and 0 bases, with 18 bases remaining between them. CDR3 bases: TGTGCCAGCAGCCCACCCCACGAATCTCCTACTAACTATGGCTACACCTTC. The encoded protein is CASSPPHESPTNYGYTF.

This clone has just one count. This sequence joins TRBV9 and TRBJ2-2; 12 bases line up with TRBD2. Trimming took 0 bases from V and 2 from J; bases not matched to a gene: 8. The CDR3 spans 19 residues. The germline CDR1 and CDR2 sequences are SGDLS and YYNGEE. CDR3 sequence (DNA): TGTGCCAGCAGCGTAGTTCCGACTAGCGGGGGAATAAACACCGGGGAGCTGTTTTTT. Translated, it gives CASSVVPTSGGINTGELFF.

The chain recombines TRBV11-2 with TRBJ2-5; 10 bases map to TRBD2. This CDR3 is built from 15 residues. J was trimmed by 3 bases and V by 3 bases; bases with no gene match: 4. Germline loops: CDR1 SGHAT, CDR2 FQNNGV. The CDR3 coding sequence is TGTGCCAGCAGCTTGAGCGGGGGGGACGAAGAGACCCAGTACTTC. This codes for CASSLSGGDEETQYF.

This clone has more than one count but fewer than ten. This chain connects TRBV7-6 to TRBJ1-1; possibly TRBD1 for D (5 bases). The germline gives CDR1 SGHVS, CDR2 FNYEAQ. The CDR3 contains 12 residues. Trimming stripped 2 bases from V and 8 bases from J, with 9 bases between. The CDR3 DNA sequence: TGTGCCAGCAGCTTACCAAACAGGGAAGCTTTCTTT. It is translated as CASSLPNREAFF.

The rearrangement uses TRBV29-1 and TRBJ2-1; the match to TRBD1 covers 9 bases. Germline values: CDR1 SQVTM, CDR2 ANQGSEA. Unmatched junction bases numbered 15, after V lost 0 bases and J lost 9 bases. This CDR3 has 17 amino acids. This CDR3 reads CSVEDEPGQGRFSEQFF. The CDR3, as DNA: TGCAGCGTTGAAGATGAACCCGGACAGGGGCGCTTCTCTGAGCAGTTCTTC.

The chain carries TRBV5-1 and TRBJ2-7; 7 nucleotides align to TRBD1. The J segment lost 1 base and the V segment lost 2 bases, leaving 6 bases of the junction unmatched. Germline V gene data show CDR1 as SGHRS and CDR2 as YFSETQ. The CDR3 runs 15 residues. The CDR3 region is CASSLLGTASYEQYF. CDR3 DNA: TGCGCCAGCAGCTTATTGGGGACAGCGTCCTACGAGCAGTACTTC. Full variable domain (missing parts from reference TRBV5-1 and TRBJ2-7): KAGVTQTPRYLIKTRGQQVTLSCSPISGHRSVSWYQQTPGQGLQFLFEYFSETQRNKGNFPGRFSGRQFSNSRSEMNVSTLELGDSALYLCASSLLGTASYEQYFGPGTRLTVT.

The rearrangement links TRBV28 to TRBJ2-1; possible D gene TRBD2, 6 bases. V was clipped by 5 bases and J by 2 bases, with 16 bases between them. There are 16 residues in the CDR3. CDR1 MDHEN and CDR2 SYDVKM come from the germline V gene. The CDR3 DNA follows: TGTGCCAGCAGTCCCGGGGGATTAGCGCCCTACAATGAGCAGTTCTTC. Encoded protein: CASSPGGLAPYNEQFF.

J is TRBJ2-7 and V is TRBV29-1; 8 bases agree with TRBD1. Unmatched junction bases numbered 4, after V lost 6 bases and J lost 3 bases. CDR1 and CDR2 (germline): SQVTM, ANQGSEA. The CDR3 sequence is 12 residues long. DNA for the CDR3: TGCAGCGTAAACGGACAGGGCTACGAGCAGTACTTC. Amino acid sequence: CSVNGQGYEQYF.

The chain carries TRBV7-2 and TRBJ2-4, with D unresolved. V lost 4 bases to trimming and J lost 3 bases, with 16 bases between them. The CDR3 length is 16 residues. The germline CDR1 and CDR2 sequences are SGHTA and FQGNSA. This CDR3 is CASSSFLGSSKNIQYF. CDR3 DNA sequence: TGTGCCAGCAGCTCCTTCTTGGGCAGTAGCAAAAACATTCAGTACTTC.

V usage is TRBV4-1 and J usage is TRBJ2-3, with a tentative D call TRBD2 (6 bases). Deletions cut 2 bases from V and 0 bases from J, with 15 bases between. This CDR3 contains 17 residues. CDR1 is MGHRA and CDR2 is YSYEKL in the germline V gene. For the CDR3, the DNA is TGCGCCAGCAGCCAAAGAAAGGATGGGACTAGCACAGATACGCAGTATTTT. Its protein is CASSQRKDGTSTDTQYF.

This chain links TRBV7-3 with TRBJ2-5; 14 bases fit TRBD2. From germline, CDR1 is SGHTA and CDR2 FQGTGA. V trimming: 5 bases; J trimming: 9 bases; junction bases outside the gene matches: 5. The CDR3 runs to 14 residues. CDR3 DNA sequence: TGTGCCAGCAGCCTGACTAGCGGGGGGGAGGCCCAGTACTTC. This encodes CASSLTSGGEAQYF.

The chain joins TRBV28 to TRBJ1-5; 9 bases align to TRBD1. Trimming took 6 bases from V and 6 from J; bases not matched to a gene: 6. Germline CDR1 reads MDHEN; CDR2 reads SYDVKM. The CDR3 is made up of 14 amino acids. CDR3: CASRPGQGSQPQHF. The CDR3 DNA sequence: TGTGCCAGCAGACCCGGACAGGGGAGTCAGCCCCAGCATTTT.

The CDR3 spells CASSFGQEGEKLFF. The CDR3 DNA sequence: TGTGCCAGCAGCTTTGGGCAGGAAGGTGAAAAACTGTTTTTT. The rearrangement links TRBV7-2 to TRBJ1-4; D is uncertain. The germline gives CDR1 SGHTA, CDR2 FQGNSA. V lost 3 bases and J 7 bases, leaving 12 bases between the germline ends. CDR3 length equals 14 residues.

This rearrangement joins TRBV19 to TRBJ1-3; possible D gene TRBD1, 6 bases. This CDR3 is built from 14 residues. In germline, CDR1 is LNHDA, CDR2 SQIVND (reference sequence). V lost 8 bases and J 3 bases, leaving 14 bases between the germline ends. DNA for the CDR3: TGTGCCAGTCGGCCGGGGGGCGATGGAAACACCATATATTTT. Protein: CASRPGGDGNTIYF.

CDR3 region: CASSLDRHGYTF. DNA of the CDR3: TGTGCCAGCAGTTTGGACAGGCACGGCTACACCTTC. The V call is TRBV6-5, the J call TRBJ1-2; TRBD1 agrees at 7 bases. The ends lost 4 bases at V and 8 bases at J; junction bases unmatched: 4. The CDR3 length is 12 residues. Germline V gene data show CDR1 as MNHEY and CDR2 as SVGAGI.

A single count supports this clone. The chain carries TRBV7-6 and TRBJ2-1; TRBD2 matches at 8 bases. The CDR3 consists of 16 residues. V gave up 1 base and J gave up 7 bases; unmatched junction bases: 9. The germline V gene encodes CDR1 SGHVS and CDR2 FNYEAQ. The DNA for the CDR3 is TGTGCCAGCAGCTTAGAGGCAAGCGGGGGCCAAAATGAGCAGTTCTTC. Translating it yields CASSLEASGGQNEQFF.